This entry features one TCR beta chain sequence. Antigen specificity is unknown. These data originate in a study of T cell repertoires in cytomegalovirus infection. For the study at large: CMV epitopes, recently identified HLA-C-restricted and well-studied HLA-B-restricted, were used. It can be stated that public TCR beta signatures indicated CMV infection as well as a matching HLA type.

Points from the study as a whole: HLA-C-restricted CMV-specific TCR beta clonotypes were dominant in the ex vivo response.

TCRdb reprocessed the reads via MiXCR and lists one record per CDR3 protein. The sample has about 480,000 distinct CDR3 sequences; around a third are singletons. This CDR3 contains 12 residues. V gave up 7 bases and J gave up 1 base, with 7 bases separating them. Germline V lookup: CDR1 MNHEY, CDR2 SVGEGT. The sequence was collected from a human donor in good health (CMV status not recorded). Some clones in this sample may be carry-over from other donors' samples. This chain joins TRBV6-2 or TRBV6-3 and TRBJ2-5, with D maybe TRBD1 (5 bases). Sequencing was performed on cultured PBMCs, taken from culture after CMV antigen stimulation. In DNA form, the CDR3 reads TGTGCCAGCACCGACAGCCAAGAGACCCAGTACTTC. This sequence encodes CASTDSQETQYF.